The following is a T cell receptor beta chain sequence with its context. This entry is derived from a study of blood T cell repertoires in COVID-19. Study summary: Samples of COVID-19 (acute and convalescent) were obtained from the United States, Italy and Spain.

Clones were sequenced by immunoSEQ multiplex PCR, and TCRdb holds only the in-frame ones, with some missing. The profile shows about 140,000 clones, approximately 83% of them singletons. In germline, CDR1 is SNHLY, CDR2 FYNNEI. V shed 7 bases and J shed 4 bases, with 16 bases lying between them. The CDR3 has 14 amino acids. The TCR sequence derives from a woman aged 60 to 75 with acute or convalescent COVID-19. The chain uses TRBV2 and TRBJ1-1; possible D gene TRBD1, 5 bases. Material for sequencing was peripheral blood. CDR3 sequence reads: CASTPDGRGTEAFF. Written as DNA, the CDR3 is TGTGCCAGCACCCCTGATGGGAGGGGCACTGAAGCTTTCTTT.